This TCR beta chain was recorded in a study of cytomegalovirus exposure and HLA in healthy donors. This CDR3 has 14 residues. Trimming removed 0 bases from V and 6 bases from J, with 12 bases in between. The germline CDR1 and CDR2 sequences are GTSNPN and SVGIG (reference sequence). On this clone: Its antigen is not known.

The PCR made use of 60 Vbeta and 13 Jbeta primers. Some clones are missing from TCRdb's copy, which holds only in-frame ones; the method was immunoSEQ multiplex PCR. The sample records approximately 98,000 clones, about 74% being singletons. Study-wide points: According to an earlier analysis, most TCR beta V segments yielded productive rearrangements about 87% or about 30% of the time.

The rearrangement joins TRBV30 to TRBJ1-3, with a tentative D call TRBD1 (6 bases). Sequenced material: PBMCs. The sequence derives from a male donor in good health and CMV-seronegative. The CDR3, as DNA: TGTGCCTGGAGTGTCATGGGGGCAGAAAACACCATATATTTT. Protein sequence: CAWSVMGAENTIYF.